The rows below give T cell receptor beta chains drawn from one sample of a study of blood T cells in healthy people across ages. TCRdb ran MiXCR on the 5' RACE reads and lists one entry per CDR3 protein. The data show roughly 700,000 distinct CDR3 sequences, approximately 25% seen once. A further study also used this sample, focusing on T cells of mothers and their children.

The sequencing sample was made of blood. These receptors were obtained from a boy aged 5-17 years in good health. Both conserved end residues are part of each CDR3. D genes are given only for firm matches. Size is stated for part of the rows, as once, few or many counts, or as a class when the clone is expanded.

TRBJ2-3,NA,TRBV12-3/TRBV12-4,11,TRBD1,TGTGCCAGCAGCCTCGGGGACAGGCAGTATTTT,CASSLGDRQYF
TRBJ2-5,NA,TRBV12-3/TRBV12-4,15,TRBD1,TGTGCCAGCAGTCCCCATGGACAGGTAGGAGAGACCCAGTACTTC,CASSPHGQVGETQYF
TRBJ2-1,NA,TRBV7-3,11,NA,TGTGCCAGCAGCTTAGGAGGTCCGCAGTTCTTC,CASSLGGPQFF
TRBJ2-1,NA,TRBV7-3,15,TRBD2,TGTGCCAGCAGCTCCCTAACTAGCGGGAGTAATGAGCAGTTCTTC,CASSSLTSGSNEQFF
TRBJ2-5,NA,TRBV5-1,16,NA,TGCGCCAGCAGCTTGGTGGGGACAGCCGGGGAGGAGGCCCAGTACTTC,CASSLVGTAGEEAQYF
TRBJ2-2,NA,TRBV5-1,16,TRBD1,TGCGCCAGCAGCTCAAACGGACAGGGTAACACCGGGGAGCTGTTTTTT,CASSSNGQGNTGELFF
TRBJ1-2,NA,TRBV3-1,12,NA,TGTGCCAGCAGCCAGGGACGGAGGTCCTACACCTTC,CASSQGRRSYTF
TRBJ2-7,NA,TRBV11-2,14,NA,TGTGCCAGCAGCTTAGATCTTACAGCCTCCGAGCAGTACTTC,CASSLDLTASEQYF
TRBJ2-1,NA,TRBV7-9,16,NA,TGTGCCAGCAGCCCTTTGAACACACCGGGAATCCATGAGCAGTTCTTC,CASSPLNTPGIHEQFF
TRBJ2-1,NA,TRBV15,16,NA,TGTGCCGCCAGGATTACTCGGGGTAGCTCCTACAATGAGCAGTTCTTC,CAARITRGSSYNEQFF
TRBJ1-2,few,TRBV29-1,11,NA,TGCAGCGTTGTCAGGGCGGGAGGCTACACCTTC,CSVVRAGGYTF
TRBJ2-5,many,TRBV18,15,NA,TGTGCCAGCTCCCCCTCGGGGCTGTACCAAGAGACCCAGTACTTC,CASSPSGLYQETQYF
TRBJ1-4,NA,TRBV28,14,TRBD1,TGTGCCAGCATTAGCCCCGGGACAGGGGCAAAACTGTTTTTT,CASISPGTGAKLFF
TRBJ2-7,NA,TRBV7-9,13,NA,TGTGCCAGCAGTCTTTCCAACCTTTACGAGCAGTACTTC,CASSLSNLYEQYF
TRBJ2-7,few,TRBV6-2/TRBV6-3,13,NA,TGTGCCAGCGCCCTCCCAGGGCGGTACGAGCAGTACTTC,CASALPGRYEQYF
TRBJ2-3,NA,TRBV5-6,14,NA,TGTGCCAGCAGCTTGGATGAGATCACAGATACGCAGTATTTT,CASSLDEITDTQYF
TRBJ2-7,NA,TRBV6-5,13,NA,TGTGCCAGCAGCCCCACGACTGACTACGAGCAGTACTTC,CASSPTTDYEQYF
TRBJ2-7,many,TRBV28,13,TRBD1,TGTGCCAGCAGTTTGGGACAGGGCGGCGAGCAGTACTTC,CASSLGQGGEQYF
TRBJ2-1,few,TRBV4-1,17,TRBD2,TGCGCCAGCAGCCACCGCCCGGGCGGGAGCTTGGGCAATGAGCAGTTCTTC,CASSHRPGGSLGNEQFF
TRBJ2-7,NA,TRBV11-2,12,NA,TGTGCCCACACCCATATACTCTACGAGCAGTACTTC,CAHTHILYEQYF
TRBJ1-2,NA,TRBV25-1,14,NA,TGTGTCAGCAGTGAAGAGGGCAGAAGTGGGGGCTACACCTTC,CVSSEEGRSGGYTF
TRBJ2-7,NA,TRBV4-1,15,TRBD2,TGCGCCAGCAGCCAGACAATAGCGGGAGTTAGCGAGCAGTACTTC,CASSQTIAGVSEQYF
TRBJ2-6,NA,TRBV6-5,17,NA,TGTGCCATCCCCATTGGGGGGATATGGTCTGGGGCCAACGTCCTGACTTTC,CAIPIGGIWSGANVLTF
TRBJ2-1,NA,TRBV6-5,14,NA,TGTGCCAGCAGTTCCGGCGGTCCACCGGATGAGCAGTTCTTC,CASSSGGPPDEQFF
TRBJ1-1,NA,TRBV9,17,TRBD1,TGTGCCAGCAGCGTCTCTCGGGACAGGGGACTGAACACTGAAGCTTTCTTT,CASSVSRDRGLNTEAFF
TRBJ2-5,NA,TRBV6-6,16,TRBD2,TGTGCCAGCAGTCCCTATACTAGCGAATCCTCCGAGACCCAGTACTTC,CASSPYTSESSETQYF
TRBJ2-7,NA,TRBV28,14,NA,TGTGCCAGCAGTTTTAAGCTATACTCCTACGAGCAGTACTTC,CASSFKLYSYEQYF
TRBJ1-2,NA,TRBV6-5,14,NA,TGTGCCAGCAGTTACTCCGGGCCTTCGGGCGGCTACACCTTC,CASSYSGPSGGYTF
TRBJ1-1,NA,TRBV9,14,NA,TGTGCCAGCAGCGTAGAAGTGTTCACCACTGAAGCTTTCTTT,CASSVEVFTTEAFF
TRBJ2-1,few,TRBV29-1,13,NA,TGCAGCGTTGAAGGGGGGCCTTACAATGAGCAGTTCTTC,CSVEGGPYNEQFF
TRBJ1-1,NA,TRBV7-6,16,TRBD1,TGTGCCAGCAGCTCTGGACAGGGGCATCTGGGGTCTGAAGCTTTCTTT,CASSSGQGHLGSEAFF
TRBJ2-2,NA,TRBV4-2,14,NA,TGTGCCAGCAGCCAAGATTACGGCGGGGGGGAGCTGTTTTTT,CASSQDYGGGELFF
TRBJ1-2,NA,TRBV7-9,13,TRBD1,TGTGCCAGCAGCCCTGGGGGGACAGCGCTCTACACCTTC,CASSPGGTALYTF
TRBJ2-6,few,TRBV5-1,17,NA,TGCGCCAGCAGCCCATCGGTGTCGACGTCTGGGGCCAACGTCCTGACTTTC,CASSPSVSTSGANVLTF
TRBJ1-2,NA,TRBV2,12,NA,TGTGCCAGCAGTGACACTGTCTATGGCTACACCTTC,CASSDTVYGYTF
TRBJ2-3,NA,TRBV7-2,16,NA,TGTGCCAGCAGCTTAGGGATTAGCGGAGGCACAGATACGCAGTATTTT,CASSLGISGGTDTQYF
TRBJ2-1,NA,TRBV7-9,16,TRBD2,TGTGCCAGCAGCATCGGGACTAGCGGGGCCTGGGATGAGCAGTTCTTC,CASSIGTSGAWDEQFF
TRBJ2-3,few,TRBV4-2,12,NA,TGTGCCAGCAGCCAAGATTGGGAAGCGCAGTATTTT,CASSQDWEAQYF
TRBJ2-3,few,TRBV5-1,14,NA,TGCGCCAGCAGCTTGGAGGCGGACACAGATACGCAGTATTTT,CASSLEADTDTQYF
TRBJ2-7,NA,TRBV25-1,14,NA,TGTGCCAGCAGTGCTTTAGGGGGGGTTGGCGAGCAGTACTTC,CASSALGGVGEQYF
TRBJ2-5,NA,TRBV9,16,NA,TGTGCCAGCAGCGTAGGGGAAGGGAACTACCAAGAGACCCAGTACTTC,CASSVGEGNYQETQYF